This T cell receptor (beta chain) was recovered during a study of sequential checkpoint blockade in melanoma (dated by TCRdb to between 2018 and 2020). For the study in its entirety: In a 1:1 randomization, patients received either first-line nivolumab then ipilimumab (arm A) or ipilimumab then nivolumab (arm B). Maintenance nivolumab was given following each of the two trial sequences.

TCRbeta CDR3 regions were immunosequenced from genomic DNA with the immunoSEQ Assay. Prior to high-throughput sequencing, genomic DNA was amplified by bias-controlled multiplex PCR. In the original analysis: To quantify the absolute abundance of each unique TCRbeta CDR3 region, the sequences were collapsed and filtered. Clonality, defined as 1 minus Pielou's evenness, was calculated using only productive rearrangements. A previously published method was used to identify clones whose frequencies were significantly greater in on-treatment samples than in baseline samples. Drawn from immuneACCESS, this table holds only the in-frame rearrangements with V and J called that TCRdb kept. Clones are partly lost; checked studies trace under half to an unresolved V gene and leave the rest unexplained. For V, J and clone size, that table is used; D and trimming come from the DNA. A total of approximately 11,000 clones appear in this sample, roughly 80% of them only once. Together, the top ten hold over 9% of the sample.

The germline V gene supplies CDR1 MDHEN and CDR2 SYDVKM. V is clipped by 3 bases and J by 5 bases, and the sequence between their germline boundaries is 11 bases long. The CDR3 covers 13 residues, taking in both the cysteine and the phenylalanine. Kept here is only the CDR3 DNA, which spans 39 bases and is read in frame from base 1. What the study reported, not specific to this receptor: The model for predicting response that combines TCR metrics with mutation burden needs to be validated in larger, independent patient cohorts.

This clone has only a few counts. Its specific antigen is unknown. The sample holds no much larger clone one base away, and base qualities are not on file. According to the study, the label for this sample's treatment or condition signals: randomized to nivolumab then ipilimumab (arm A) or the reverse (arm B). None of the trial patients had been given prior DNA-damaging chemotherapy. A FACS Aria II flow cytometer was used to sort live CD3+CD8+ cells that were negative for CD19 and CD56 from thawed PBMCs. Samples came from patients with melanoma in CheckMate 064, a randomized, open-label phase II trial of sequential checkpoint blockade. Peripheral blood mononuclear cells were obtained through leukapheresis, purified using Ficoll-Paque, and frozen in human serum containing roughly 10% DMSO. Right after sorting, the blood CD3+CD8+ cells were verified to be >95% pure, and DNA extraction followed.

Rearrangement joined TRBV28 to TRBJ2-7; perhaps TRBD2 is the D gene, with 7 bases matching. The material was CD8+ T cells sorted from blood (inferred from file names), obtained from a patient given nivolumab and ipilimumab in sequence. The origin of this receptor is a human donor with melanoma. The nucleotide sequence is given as TGTGCCAGCAGTTTCGGGGGGCCGAACGAGCAGTACTTC. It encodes CASSFGGPNEQYF.